This paragraph covers one T cell receptor beta chain sequence. Its antigen is as yet unknown. The source of the sample is a study of T cell repertoires and HLA-DP antigens. Study background: CD4+ T cells were cocultured with HeLa cells expressing HLA-DP.

The CDR3 is 14 residues long. CDR1 and CDR2 from the germline V gene are MNHNS and SASEGT. The V segment lost 8 bases and the J segment 12 bases; nucleotides outside the gene matches: 16. The assay was immunoSEQ multiplex PCR, and TCRdb's table has in-frame clones only and misses some. The sample records about 89,000 clones, approximately 86% being singletons. This sequence originates from a man aged 50 to 59 in good health and CMV-seronegative. Sequencing was carried out using CD4+ T cells from PBMCs. The chain couples TRBV6-1 to TRBJ2-1, with 7 bases lining up with TRBD2. The CDR3 here is CASYAREAGMVQFF. For the CDR3, the DNA is TGTGCCAGCTATGCACGGGAGGCAGGAATGGTGCAGTTCTTC.